This TCR beta chain is from a study of cytomegalovirus exposure and HLA in healthy donors. Whole-study results and caveats: When a later analysis compared HLA-associated TCR beta chains with equally common others, the HLA-associated chains turned out to be more clonally expanded and to have lower generation probabilities. Most subjects' HLA-A and HLA-B alleles were reportedly predicted from TCR beta sequences.

As concerns this clone: Its antigen is undetermined.

Vbeta (60) and Jbeta (13) primers were used in the PCR. Repertoires were generated with immunoSEQ multiplex PCR, while TCRdb's copy carries only in-frame clones and drops some. The top ten hold around 5% of the sample, which has more than 95,000 clones, around three quarters seen once. The CDR3 sequence is 14 residues long. Germline CDR1 reads SGDLS; CDR2 reads YYNGEE. V lost 0 bases and J 7 bases, leaving 11 bases between the germline ends. Sequencing input: PBMCs. The chain combines TRBV9 with TRBJ2-1, with a possible D match to TRBD2 (5 bases). The receptor was isolated from a woman aged 18 to 35 in good health and CMV-seropositive. The chain's CDR3 is CASSVGESANEQFF. The DNA of the CDR3 is TGTGCCAGCAGCGTAGGGGAGTCTGCGAATGAGCAGTTCTTC.